This T cell receptor (beta chain) originates from a study of T cell changes during pregnancy in multiple sclerosis. Libraries were prepared by immunoSEQ multiplex PCR; TCRdb keeps only in-frame clonotypes and omits some of them. The profile covers 84,000 or so clones, with 94% appearing a single time and over 2% taken by the ten largest. Germline lookup yields CDR1 LGHNA and CDR2 YNFKEQ. The CDR3 is 13 residues long. The V and J ends lost 1 base and 6 bases, in that order; junction bases with no gene match: 3. The chain recombines TRBV4-2 with TRBJ2-7; 7 nucleotides line up with TRBD1. This receptor was identified in a female donor with multiple sclerosis, enrolled in a pregnancy study. The source was peripheral blood, collected in the third trimester of pregnancy. The CDR3: CASSQGGQFEQYF. The CDR3 bases are TGTGCCAGCAGCCAAGGGGGACAGTTCGAGCAGTACTTC.